Listed below are T cell receptor beta chains from one sample, sequenced in a study of T cells after somatic rescue of genetic block. Profiling relied on immunoSEQ multiplex PCR, and the TCRdb table lists in-frame clones only, not all of them. The sample lists 85,000 to 100,000 clones; just under 90% were seen once. Sequencing input: peripheral blood mononuclear cells (PBMCs). The origin of the receptors is a woman between 18 and 29 years old. CDR3s include the opening cysteine and the closing phenylalanine or tryptophan. The D gene is left open where the match is weak. Expanded clones are given a class, and other clones once, few, many or no size at all.

v_gene	abundance	j_gene	d_gene	CDR3nt	CDR3aa
TRBV4-1	NA	TRBJ2-4	TRBD2	TGCGCCAGCAGCCAAGGAGCGGGAGTGGCCAAAAACATTCAGTACTTC	CASSQGAGVAKNIQYF
TRBV5-5	NA	TRBJ1-5	NA	TGTGCCAGCAGCTTGCAGGGCAATCAGCCCCAGCATTTT	CASSLQGNQPQHF
TRBV27	NA	TRBJ1-4	NA	TGTGCCACGGAGGGGGAAAAACTGTTTTTT	CATEGEKLFF
TRBV6-6	NA	TRBJ2-1	NA	TGTGCCAGCAGTTACGGGTTAGCTGGGAGGAATGAGCAGTTCTTC	CASSYGLAGRNEQFF
TRBV6-6	once	TRBJ1-2	NA	TGTGCCAGCAGACCCGGAGGCAGGGCTTATGGCTACACCTTC	CASRPGGRAYGYTF
TRBV5-6	NA	TRBJ2-1	NA	TGTGCCAGCAGCTTTGGAGTGAGCTCCTACAATGAGCAGTTCTTC	CASSFGVSSYNEQFF
TRBV2	NA	TRBJ2-3	NA	TGTGCCAGCACCTCCTACGGGGATACGCAGTATTTT	CASTSYGDTQYF
TRBV19	NA	TRBJ2-1	NA	TGTGCCAGTAGTATTGTATCACCTCGGGCAAGTGAGCAGTTCTTC	CASSIVSPRASEQFF
TRBV7-9	once	TRBJ2-1	NA	TGTGCCAGCAGCTTTGGGACACCCTCCTACAATGAGCAGTTCTTC	CASSFGTPSYNEQFF
TRBV27	once	TRBJ2-2	TRBD2	TGTGCCAGCAGTTCCCGACAACTAGCGGGAAGGGTCACCGGGGAGCTGTTTTTT	CASSSRQLAGRVTGELFF
TRBV29-1	NA	TRBJ1-1	NA	TGCAGCGTTTACAGGGTGGTGGCAACTTTCTTT	CSVYRVVATFF
TRBV6-1	NA	TRBJ1-2	NA	TGTGCCAGCAGAAGTACAGCTAACTATGGCTACACCTTC	CASRSTANYGYTF
TRBV27	NA	TRBJ2-1	TRBD2	TGTGCCAGCAGTCCAACGCGCTTCCTACTAGCGGGAGGGCCATTGTACAATGAGCAGTTCTTC	CASSPTRFLLAGGPLYNEQFF
TRBV6-6	NA	TRBJ2-7	NA	TGTGCCATCAAGAGTTGGGGTACCTACGAGCAGTACTTC	CAIKSWGTYEQYF
TRBV5-6	NA	TRBJ2-7	NA	TGTGCCAGCAGCTTCAGCCCCCCCTACGAGCAGTACTTC	CASSFSPPYEQYF
TRBV15	NA	TRBJ2-3	NA	TGTGCCACCAGCAGAGGGGACGAAAGCCTGTCAGATACGCAGTATTTT	CATSRGDESLSDTQYF
TRBV28	NA	TRBJ1-2	NA	TGTGCCAGCAGCGCCCGACAGGTGGGCTATGGCTACACCTTC	CASSARQVGYGYTF
TRBV6-5	once	TRBJ1-4	NA	TGTGCCAGCAGTTACTCGGGCACAAGGGGTGAAAAACTGTTTTTT	CASSYSGTRGEKLFF
TRBV10-1	NA	TRBJ2-7	NA	TGCGCCAGCAGTCGGGACAACTACGAGCAGTACTTC	CASSRDNYEQYF
TRBV12-5	NA	TRBJ2-7	TRBD1	TGTGCTAGTGGTTTGGACAGGGGTTACGAGCAGTACTTC	CASGLDRGYEQYF
TRBV5-1	once	TRBJ1-5	TRBD1	TGCGCCAGCAGCCCCCCGGGACAGGGACGAGGGAGCAATCAGCCCCAGCATTTT	CASSPPGQGRGSNQPQHF
TRBV11-2	NA	TRBJ2-7	NA	TGTGCCAGCAGCAGCTTACGGTCCTCCTACGAGCAGTACTTC	CASSSLRSSYEQYF
TRBV11-2	NA	TRBJ2-7	TRBD2	TGTGCCAGCAGCCTAAGACTAGCGGGAGGATACGAGCAGTACTTC	CASSLRLAGGYEQYF
TRBV7-7	NA	TRBJ2-5	TRBD1	TGTGCTAGCAGCTCCTCCCTTGGGACAGCCCAAGAGACCCAGTACTTC	CASSSSLGTAQETQYF
TRBV2	NA	TRBJ2-7	TRBD2	TGTGCCAGCAGGATCCTAGCGGGGGTGGTTGGCGAGCAGTACTTC	CASRILAGVVGEQYF
TRBV9	NA	TRBJ1-2	NA	TGTGCCAGCAGCGGGGCCTCCTTAGGTGGCTACACCTTC	CASSGASLGGYTF
TRBV19	NA	TRBJ1-2	NA	TGTGCCAGTAGGGCGGGGAGATCTTTGTATGGCTACACCTTC	CASRAGRSLYGYTF
TRBV6-1	few	TRBJ2-3	TRBD2	TGTGCCAGCAGTAGACTAGCGGGAGACACAGATACGCAGTATTTT	CASSRLAGDTDTQYF
TRBV5-3	NA	TRBJ2-7	NA	TGTGCCAGAAGCTTGGTTGGTTTGGACTACACCTACGAGCAGTACTTC	CARSLVGLDYTYEQYF
TRBV7-9	few	TRBJ2-1	TRBD2	TGTGCCACCGGGGGGAATGAGCAGTTCTTC	CATGGNEQFF
TRBV9	NA	TRBJ2-2	TRBD2	TGTGCCAGCACTGGGACTAGCCTCGCCGGGGAGCTGTTTTTT	CASTGTSLAGELFF
TRBV27	NA	TRBJ2-7	NA	TGTGCCAGCAGAAATCATTACTGGGTTACGGAAGAGCAGTACTTC	CASRNHYWVTEEQYF
TRBV19	NA	TRBJ2-7	NA	TGTGCCAGTAGTGGTCCGGGACTGAGCTACGAGCAGTACTTC	CASSGPGLSYEQYF
TRBV5-6	NA	TRBJ1-2	NA	TGTGCCAGCAACCGACAGTCGCCTAACTATGGCTACACCTTC	CASNRQSPNYGYTF
TRBV5-1	NA	TRBJ2-2	TRBD2	TGCGCCAGCAGCGGGGGACTAGCGGGAGAAAGCGGGGAGCTGTTTTTT	CASSGGLAGESGELFF
TRBV7-2	NA	TRBJ2-1	NA	TGTGCCAGCAGCCCGCACAGGGAGCGGGAGCAGTTCTTC	CASSPHREREQFF
TRBV19	NA	TRBJ2-6	NA	TGTGCCAGTAGTATAGAGGGGATCTCTGGGGCCAACGTCCTGACTTTC	CASSIEGISGANVLTF
TRBV5-1	NA	TRBJ1-4	NA	TGCGCCAGCAGCTTGGTGGGGGAACGGAAACTGTTTTTT	CASSLVGERKLFF
TRBV15	NA	TRBJ1-2	TRBD1	TGTGCCACCAGCAGCTACCCGGGACAGAGCTATGGCTACACCTTC	CATSSYPGQSYGYTF
TRBV10-3	NA	TRBJ2-5	NA	TGTGCCATCAGCAGCGGAGGAGGAGGGGAGACCCAGTACTTC	CAISSGGGGETQYF
TRBV30	NA	TRBJ2-2	NA	TGTGCCTGGATGGGGCCGGGCGGGCTGTTTTTT	CAWMGPGGLFF
TRBV5-1	NA	TRBJ2-1	TRBD2	TGCGCCAGCAGCGCAGGACTAGCGGGGGATGAGCAGTTCTTC	CASSAGLAGDEQFF
TRBV27	NA	TRBJ2-5	NA	TGTGCCAGCAGTTGGCTGGCAGGCGGGGAGACCCAGTACTTC	CASSWLAGGETQYF
TRBV11-3	NA	TRBJ2-1	NA	TGTGCCAGCAGCTATAATAGCGTCAATGAGCAGTTCTTC	CASSYNSVNEQFF
TRBV9	NA	TRBJ1-2	TRBD1	TGTGCCAGCAGCGCCGACAGGGGGTGGGAGGGCTACACCTTC	CASSADRGWEGYTF
TRBV12-5	NA	TRBJ1-5	NA	TGTGCTAGTGGGGGACCCCGCGGGGATAGCAATCAGCCCCAGCATTTT	CASGGPRGDSNQPQHF